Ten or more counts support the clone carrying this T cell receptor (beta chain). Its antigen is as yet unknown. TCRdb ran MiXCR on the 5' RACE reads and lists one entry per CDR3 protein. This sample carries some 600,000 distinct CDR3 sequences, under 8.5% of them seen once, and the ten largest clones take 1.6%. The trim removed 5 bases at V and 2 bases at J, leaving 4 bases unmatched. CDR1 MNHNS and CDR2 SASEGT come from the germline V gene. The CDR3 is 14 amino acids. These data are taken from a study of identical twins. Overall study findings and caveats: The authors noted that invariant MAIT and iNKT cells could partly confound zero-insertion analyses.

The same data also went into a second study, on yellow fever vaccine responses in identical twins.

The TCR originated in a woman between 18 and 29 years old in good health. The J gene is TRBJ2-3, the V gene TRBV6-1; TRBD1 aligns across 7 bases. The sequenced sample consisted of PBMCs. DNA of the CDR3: TGTGCCAGCAGTTGGACAGGCTTCACAGATACGCAGTATTTT. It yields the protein CASSWTGFTDTQYF.